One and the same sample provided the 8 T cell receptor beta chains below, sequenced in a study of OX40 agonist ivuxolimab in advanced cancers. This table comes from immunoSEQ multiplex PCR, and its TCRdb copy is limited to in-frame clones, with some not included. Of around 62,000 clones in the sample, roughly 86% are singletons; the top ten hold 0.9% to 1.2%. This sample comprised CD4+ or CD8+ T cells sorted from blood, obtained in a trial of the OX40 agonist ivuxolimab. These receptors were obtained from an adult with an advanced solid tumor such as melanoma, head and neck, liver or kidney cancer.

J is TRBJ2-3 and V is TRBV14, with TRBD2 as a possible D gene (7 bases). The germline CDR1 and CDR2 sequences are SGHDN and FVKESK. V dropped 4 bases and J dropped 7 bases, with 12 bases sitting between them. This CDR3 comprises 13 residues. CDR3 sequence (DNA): TGTGCCAGCAGCCGGGGGGGCCCCTATACGCAGTATTTT. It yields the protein CASSRGGPYTQYF.

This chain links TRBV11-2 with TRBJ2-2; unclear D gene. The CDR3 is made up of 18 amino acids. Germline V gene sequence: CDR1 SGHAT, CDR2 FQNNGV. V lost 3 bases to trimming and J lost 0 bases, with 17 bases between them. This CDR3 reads CASSFSPTALPNTGELFF. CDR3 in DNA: TGTGCCAGCAGCTTCTCGCCTACGGCTCTACCGAACACCGGGGAGCTGTTTTTT.

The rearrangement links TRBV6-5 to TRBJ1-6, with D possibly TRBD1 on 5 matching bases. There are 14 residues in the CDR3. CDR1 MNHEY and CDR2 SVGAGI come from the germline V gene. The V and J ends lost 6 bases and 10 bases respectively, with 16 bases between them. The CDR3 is CASSHSDSLSPLHF. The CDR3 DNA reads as TGTGCCAGCAGCCACAGTGACAGTTTGTCACCCCTCCACTTT.

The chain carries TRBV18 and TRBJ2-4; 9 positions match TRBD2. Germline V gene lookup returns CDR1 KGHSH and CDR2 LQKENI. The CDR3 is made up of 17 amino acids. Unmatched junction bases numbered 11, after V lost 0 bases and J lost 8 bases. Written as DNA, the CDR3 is TGTGCCAGCTCACCACCCCGCCGCGGGACTAGCCTAGACATTCAGTACTTC. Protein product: CASSPPRRGTSLDIQYF.

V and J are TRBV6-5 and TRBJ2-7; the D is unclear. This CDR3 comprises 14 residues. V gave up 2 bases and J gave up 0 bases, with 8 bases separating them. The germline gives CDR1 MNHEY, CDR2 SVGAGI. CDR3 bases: TGTGCCAGCAGTTACGGACGGACCTCCTACGAGCAGTACTTC. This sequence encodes CASSYGRTSYEQYF.

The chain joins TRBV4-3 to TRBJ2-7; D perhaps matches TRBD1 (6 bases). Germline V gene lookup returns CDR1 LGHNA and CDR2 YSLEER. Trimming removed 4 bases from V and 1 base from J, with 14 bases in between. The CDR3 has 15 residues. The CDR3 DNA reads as TGCGCCAGCAGCCCGACTAAGGGGGATTCCTACGAGCAGTACTTC. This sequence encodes CASSPTKGDSYEQYF.

The CDR3 sequence: CASSSGQGAFTQYF. DNA of the CDR3: TGCGCCAGCAGCTCGGGACAGGGGGCTTTTACGCAGTATTTT. The chain uses TRBV5-1 and TRBJ2-3, with TRBD1 matching 12 bases. CDR1 and CDR2 from the germline V gene are SGHRS and YFSETQ. This CDR3 comprises 14 residues. V trimming: 3 bases; J trimming: 8 bases; junction bases outside the gene matches: 4.

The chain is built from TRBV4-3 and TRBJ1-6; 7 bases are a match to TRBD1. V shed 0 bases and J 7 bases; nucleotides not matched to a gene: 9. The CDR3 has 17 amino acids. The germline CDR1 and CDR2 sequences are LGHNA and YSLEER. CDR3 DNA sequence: TGCGCCAGCAGCCAAGACCCTCCGGGACAGTTAAATTCACCCCTCCACTTT. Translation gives CASSQDPPGQLNSPLHF.